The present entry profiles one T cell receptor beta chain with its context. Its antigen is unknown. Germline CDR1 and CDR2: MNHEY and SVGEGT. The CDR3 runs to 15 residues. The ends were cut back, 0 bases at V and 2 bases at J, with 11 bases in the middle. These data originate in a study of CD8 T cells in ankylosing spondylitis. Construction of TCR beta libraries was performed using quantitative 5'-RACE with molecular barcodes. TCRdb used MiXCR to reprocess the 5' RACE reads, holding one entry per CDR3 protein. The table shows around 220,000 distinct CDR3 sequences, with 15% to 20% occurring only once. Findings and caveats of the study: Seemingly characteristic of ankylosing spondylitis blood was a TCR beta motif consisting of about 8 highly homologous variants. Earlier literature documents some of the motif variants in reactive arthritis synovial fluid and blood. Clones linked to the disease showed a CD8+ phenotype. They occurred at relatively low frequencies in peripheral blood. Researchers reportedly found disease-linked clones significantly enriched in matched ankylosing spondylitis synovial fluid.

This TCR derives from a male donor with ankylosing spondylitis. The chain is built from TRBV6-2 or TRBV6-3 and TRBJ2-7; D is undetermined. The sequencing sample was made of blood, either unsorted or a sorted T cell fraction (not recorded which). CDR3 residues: CASSYSSALPYEQYF. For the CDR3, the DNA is TGTGCCAGCAGTTACTCAAGCGCCCTTCCCTACGAGCAGTACTTC.